The rows below give T cell receptor beta chains drawn from one sample of a study of beta chain features in type 1 diabetes. The method was immunoSEQ multiplex PCR; TCRdb's version includes in-frame clones alone and lacks a portion of them. The sample has a few hundred thousand clones; 16% are singletons. Sequencing was done on a sample of naive CD4+ T cells from blood. These TCRs come from a young man with type 1 diabetes. Both conserved end residues are part of each CDR3. A D gene is named only where the DNA matches it firmly. For some rows the clone size is stated as once, few or many, or as a class when expanded; others skip it.

J gene	D gene	clone size	V gene	CDR3 DNA	CDR3 protein
TRBJ2-3	NA	few	TRBV29-1	TGCAGCGTTGAAGCCAGGGAGACAGATACGCAGTATTTT	CSVEARETDTQYF
TRBJ1-2	NA	NA	TRBV7-2	TGTGCCAGCAGCTCCTACAGGGTTCCCCTTTATGGCTACACCTTC	CASSSYRVPLYGYTF
TRBJ1-5	NA	NA	TRBV7-9	TGTGCCAGCAGCTTAGCTACGGGGGGCCAGCCCCAGCATTTT	CASSLATGGQPQHF
TRBJ2-3	NA	NA	TRBV29-1	TGCAGCGTTACGATTTGGACCGGAGATACGCAGTATTTT	CSVTIWTGDTQYF
TRBJ2-7	NA	NA	TRBV10-3	TGTGCCATCTACGAGGGCAACGAGCAGTACTTC	CAIYEGNEQYF
TRBJ2-7	NA	once	TRBV11-2	TGTGCCAGCAGCCAGAACCGGGACACCGAGCAGTACTTC	CASSQNRDTEQYF
TRBJ2-7	NA	NA	TRBV2	TGTGCCAGCAATGGGAGAGGGAGCGAGCAGTACTTC	CASNGRGSEQYF
TRBJ2-1	TRBD1	NA	TRBV19	TGTGCCAGTTCTACAGGGGTGGTTAATGAGCAGTTCTTC	CASSTGVVNEQFF
TRBJ2-1	TRBD2	few	TRBV6-5	TGTGCCAGCAGTTACCTAGCGGGAGGGCCCCTCGGTGAGCAGTTCTTC	CASSYLAGGPLGEQFF
TRBJ2-3	NA	NA	TRBV9	TGTGCCAGCAGCGTAGTTCCGGGAGCAGATACGCAGTATTTT	CASSVVPGADTQYF
TRBJ2-2	TRBD2	NA	TRBV29-1	TGCAGCGGGGGAGCGGGGGCGAACACCGGGGAGCTGTTTTTT	CSGGAGANTGELFF